The clone carrying this T cell receptor beta chain has at least ten counts. Antigen: not known. This entry is derived from a study of response to subunit inactivated influenza vaccine. Study-level results: Authors suggested that a seasonal influenza vaccination recruits few new T cells each time.

Looked up from germline, CDR1 is ENHRY and CDR2 is SYGVKD. The CDR3 has 14 amino acids. V lost 3 bases, J lost 5 bases, and 13 bases lay in between. TCRdb redid the calling of the RT-PCR reads with MiXCR, one entry per CDR3 protein. The sample yields 800,000 to 1,000,000 distinct CDR3 sequences, 21% seen once. This clonotype was obtained from a man aged 45-65 years who received an inactivated influenza vaccine. The sample consisted of PBMCs from blood, taken around 5 days after vaccination. The chain joins TRBV10-3 to TRBJ1-1; no clear D. CDR3 sequence reads: CAISEGQEVTEAFF. In nucleotides, the CDR3 is TGTGCCATCAGTGAAGGCCAGGAAGTAACTGAAGCTTTCTTT.